In its sample, the clone carrying this T cell receptor beta chain was seen a few times. Its antigen is as yet unknown. Quantitative barcoded 5'-RACE was used to prepare TCR beta libraries. MiXCR was run by TCRdb on the 5' RACE reads, yielding one entry per CDR3 protein. This repertoire shows 250,000 to 350,000 distinct CDR3 sequences, about a fifth found once; its top ten account for under 4%. This sample was taken from a study of CD8 T cells in ankylosing spondylitis. General observations from the study: In reactive arthritis synovial fluid and blood, some motif variants had been reported before. One TCR beta motif, made up of roughly eight highly homologous variants, appeared characteristic of ankylosing spondylitis blood. Disease-linked clones, CD8+, were relatively rare in peripheral blood.

Per germline, CDR1 MDHEN and CDR2 SYDVKM. The CDR3 totals 15 residues. V was trimmed by 5 bases and J by 8 bases, leaving 21 bases between them. The sequenced sample consisted of blood, either unsorted or a sorted T cell fraction (not recorded which). The source of this sequence is a female donor with ankylosing spondylitis or in good health (not recorded which). The chain combines TRBV28 with TRBJ1-2; unclear D gene. CDR3: CASSDDYISYSGYTF. The CDR3 DNA is TGTGCCAGCAGTGACGACTACATAAGTTATTCCGGCTACACCTTC.